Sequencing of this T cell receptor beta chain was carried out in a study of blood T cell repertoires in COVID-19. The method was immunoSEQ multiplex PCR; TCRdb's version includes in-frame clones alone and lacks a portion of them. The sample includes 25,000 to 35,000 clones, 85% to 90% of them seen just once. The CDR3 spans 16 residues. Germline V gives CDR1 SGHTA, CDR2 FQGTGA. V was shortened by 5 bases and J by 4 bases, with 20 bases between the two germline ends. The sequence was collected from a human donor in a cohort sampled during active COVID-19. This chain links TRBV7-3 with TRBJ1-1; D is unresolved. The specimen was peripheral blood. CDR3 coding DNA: TGTGCCAGCAGCCCCAGTTTGCAGGTGTTTAGCACTGAAGCTTTCTTT. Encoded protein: CASSPSLQVFSTEAFF. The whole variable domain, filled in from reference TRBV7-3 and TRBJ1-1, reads GAGVSQTPSNKVTEKGKYVELRCDPISGHTALYWYRQSLGQGPEFLIYFQGTGAADDSGLPNDRFFAVRPEGSVSTLKIQRTERGDSAVYLCASSPSLQVFSTEAFFGQGTRLTVV.